This TCR beta chain comes out of a study of metastatic and nonmetastatic thyroid tumors (dated by TCRdb to about 2020). General notes on the study: The researchers compared repertoires between peripheral blood samples and tumor or nodule tissue samples from patients with malignant or benign thyroid disease.

Details on this clone: Its recognized antigen is unknown. No base qualities exist here, and no much larger clone lies one base off it.

What the research found in general, with its limitations: TCR beta diversity was reported as significantly higher in malignant tumors than in benign nodules, in both blood and tumor samples.

V ends up 3 bases short and J 3 bases short, with an unmatched junction base count of 11. The CDR1 and CDR2 encoded by the germline V gene (reference sequence) are MNHNY and SVGAGI. From cysteine to phenylalanine, the CDR3 is 17 amino acids long. Of all the DNA, just the CDR3 is kept, 51 bases in frame from base 1. No patient had received any treatment before thyroid surgery. Using T-cell receptor beta sequencing, the researchers looked back retrospectively at clinical samples from patients, gathered between about 2011 and 2018. Library preparation used PCR. The sequencer listed for this sample is Illumina HiSeq 4000. High-throughput sequencing was used to profile the TCR beta-chain CDR3 region of every patient. Concerning the study's data processing: CDR3 differences across clinicopathological groups were used to build a classifier for discriminating distant-metastatic papillary thyroid cancer patients. Repertoire diversity was assessed with the Shannon index, and tumor-blood repertoire similarity with the Morisita-Horn index. TCRdb reanalyzed the raw reads on its own, using fastp at Q25 for trimming and MiXCR for clone calling, and kept in-frame beta chains. Here the V and J calls rest on TCRdb's processing, not on the authors' analysis. The sample table records fewer than 30,000 clones; 16% of these occur just once. The ten largest account for around 4.7% of the sample.

The sequence derives from a female donor with papillary thyroid cancer or a benign thyroid nodule (not recorded which). Some clones in this sample may be carry-over from other donors' samples. Input material: blood. The sequence is built from TRBV6-6 and TRBJ1-2, with 9 bases matching TRBD1. The CDR3 in this case is CASSYRVPGTGYYGYTF. The nucleotide sequence reads as follows: TGTGCCAGCAGTTATAGGGTTCCCGGGACAGGGTACTATGGCTACACCTTC.